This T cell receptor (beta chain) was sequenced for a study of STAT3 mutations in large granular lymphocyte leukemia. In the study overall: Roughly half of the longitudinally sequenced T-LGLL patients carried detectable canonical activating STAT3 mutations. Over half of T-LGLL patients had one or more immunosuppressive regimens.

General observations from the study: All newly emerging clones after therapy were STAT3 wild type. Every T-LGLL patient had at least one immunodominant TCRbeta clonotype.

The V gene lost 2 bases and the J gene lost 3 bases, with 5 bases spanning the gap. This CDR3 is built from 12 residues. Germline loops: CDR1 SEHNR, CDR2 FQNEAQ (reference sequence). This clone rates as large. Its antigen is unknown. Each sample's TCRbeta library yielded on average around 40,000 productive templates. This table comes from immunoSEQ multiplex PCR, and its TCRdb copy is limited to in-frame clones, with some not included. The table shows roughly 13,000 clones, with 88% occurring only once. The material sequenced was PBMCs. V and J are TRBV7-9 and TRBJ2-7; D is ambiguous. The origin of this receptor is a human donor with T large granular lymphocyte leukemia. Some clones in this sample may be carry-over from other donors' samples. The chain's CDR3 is CASSLSIYEQYF. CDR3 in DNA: TGTGCCAGCAGCTTAAGCATCTACGAGCAGTACTTC.